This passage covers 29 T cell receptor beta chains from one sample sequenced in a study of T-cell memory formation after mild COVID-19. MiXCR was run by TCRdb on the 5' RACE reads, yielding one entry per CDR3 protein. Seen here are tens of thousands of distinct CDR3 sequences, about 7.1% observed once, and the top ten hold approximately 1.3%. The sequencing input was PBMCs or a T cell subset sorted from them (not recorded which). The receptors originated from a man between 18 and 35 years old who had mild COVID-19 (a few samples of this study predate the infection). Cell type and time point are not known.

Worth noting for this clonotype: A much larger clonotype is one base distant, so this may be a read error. As DNA, the CDR3 is TGTGCCAGCAGCGTACAGAGAGCGAATGAGCAGTTCTTC. The encoded protein is CASSVQRANEQFF. This chain links TRBV7-2 with TRBJ2-1; D ambiguous. This CDR3 comprises 13 residues. Trimming removed 5 bases from V and 7 bases from J, with 12 bases in between. Germline loops: CDR1 SGHTA, CDR2 FQGNSA.

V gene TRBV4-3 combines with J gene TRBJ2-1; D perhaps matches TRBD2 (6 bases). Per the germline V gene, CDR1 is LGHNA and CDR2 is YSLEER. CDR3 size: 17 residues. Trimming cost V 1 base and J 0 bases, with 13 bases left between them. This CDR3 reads CASSQGLDYNSYNEQFF. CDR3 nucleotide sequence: TGCGCCAGCAGCCAAGGACTGGACTACAACTCCTACAATGAGCAGTTCTTC.

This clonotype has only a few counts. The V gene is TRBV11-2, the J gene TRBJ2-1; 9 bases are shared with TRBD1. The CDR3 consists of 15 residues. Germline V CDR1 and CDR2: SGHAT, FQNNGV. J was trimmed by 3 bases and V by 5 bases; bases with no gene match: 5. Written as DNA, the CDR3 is TGTGCCAGCAGCGCGGGGACAGGGTACTACAATGAGCAGTTCTTC. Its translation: CASSAGTGYYNEQFF.

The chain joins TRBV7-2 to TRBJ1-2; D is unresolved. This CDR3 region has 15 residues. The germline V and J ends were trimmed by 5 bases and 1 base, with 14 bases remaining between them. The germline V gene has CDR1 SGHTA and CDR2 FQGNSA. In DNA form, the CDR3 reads TGTGCCAGCAGCCGAAGTTCCACGGATAACTATGGCTACACCTTC. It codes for CASSRSSTDNYGYTF.

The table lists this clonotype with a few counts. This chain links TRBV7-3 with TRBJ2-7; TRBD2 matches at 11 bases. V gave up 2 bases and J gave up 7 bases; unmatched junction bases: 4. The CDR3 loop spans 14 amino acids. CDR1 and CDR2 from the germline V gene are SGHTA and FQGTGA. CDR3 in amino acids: CASSLALAGGEQYF. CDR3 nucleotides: TGTGCCAGCAGCTTAGCGCTAGCGGGGGGTGAGCAGTACTTC.

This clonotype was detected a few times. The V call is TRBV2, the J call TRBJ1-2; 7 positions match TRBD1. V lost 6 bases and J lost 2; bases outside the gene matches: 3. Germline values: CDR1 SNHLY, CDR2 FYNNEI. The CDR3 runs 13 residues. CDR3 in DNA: TGTGCCAGCAGCGAGGGACAGAACTATGGCTACACCTTC. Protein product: CASSEGQNYGYTF.

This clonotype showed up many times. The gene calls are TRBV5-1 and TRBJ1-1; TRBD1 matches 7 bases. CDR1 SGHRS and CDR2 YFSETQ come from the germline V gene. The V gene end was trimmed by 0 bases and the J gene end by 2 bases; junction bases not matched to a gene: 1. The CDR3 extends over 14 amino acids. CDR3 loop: CASSLAGGNTEAFF. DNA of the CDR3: TGCGCCAGCAGCTTGGCAGGGGGAAACACTGAAGCTTTCTTT.

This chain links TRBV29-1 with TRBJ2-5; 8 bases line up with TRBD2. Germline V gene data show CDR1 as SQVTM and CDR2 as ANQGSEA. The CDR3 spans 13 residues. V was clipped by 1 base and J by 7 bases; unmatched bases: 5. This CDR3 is CSVEGAGEGTQYF. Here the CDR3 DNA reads TGCAGCGTTGAAGGAGCGGGGGAAGGGACCCAGTACTTC.

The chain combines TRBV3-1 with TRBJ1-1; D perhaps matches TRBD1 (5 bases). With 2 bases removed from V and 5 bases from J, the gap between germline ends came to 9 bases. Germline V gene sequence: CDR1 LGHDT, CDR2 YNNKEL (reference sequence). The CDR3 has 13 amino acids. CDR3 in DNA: TGTGCCAGCAGCCAACAGAGGGGAACTGAAGCTTTCTTT. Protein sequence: CASSQQRGTEAFF.

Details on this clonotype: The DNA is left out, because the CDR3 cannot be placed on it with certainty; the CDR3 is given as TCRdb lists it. CDR3 region: CISVPEGDRRGEQFF. This chain joins TRBV7-5 and TRBJ2-1; the table's TRBD1 call for D was not verified on the DNA. TRBV7-5 has pseudogene status. The length of the CDR3 is 15 amino acids, counting both ends.

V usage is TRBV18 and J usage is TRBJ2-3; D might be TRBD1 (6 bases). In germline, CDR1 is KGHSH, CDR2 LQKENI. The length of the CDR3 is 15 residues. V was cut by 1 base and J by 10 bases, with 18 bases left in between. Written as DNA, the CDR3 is TGTGCCAGCTCACCACGGGGGCCAGTCGCTATGGCGCAGTATTTT. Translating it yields CASSPRGPVAMAQYF.

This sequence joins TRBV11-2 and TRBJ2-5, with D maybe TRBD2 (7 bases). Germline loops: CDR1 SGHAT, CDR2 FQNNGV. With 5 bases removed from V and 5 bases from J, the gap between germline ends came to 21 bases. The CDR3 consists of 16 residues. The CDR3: CASSARTGGLGETQYF. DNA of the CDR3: TGTGCCAGCAGCGCGCGGACGGGGGGCCTTGGCGAGACCCAGTACTTC. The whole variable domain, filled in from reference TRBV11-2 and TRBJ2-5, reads EAGVAQSPRYKIIEKRQSVAFWCNPISGHATLYWYQQILGQGPKLLIQFQNNGVVDDSQLPKDRFSAERLKGVDSTLKIQPAKLEDSAVYLCASSARTGGLGETQYFGPGTRLLVL.

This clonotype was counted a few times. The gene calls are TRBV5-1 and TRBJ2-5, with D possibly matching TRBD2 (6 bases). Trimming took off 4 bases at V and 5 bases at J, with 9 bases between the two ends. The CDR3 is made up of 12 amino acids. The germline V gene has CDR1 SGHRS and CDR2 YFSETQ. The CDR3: CASSLEGETQYF. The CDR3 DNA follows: TGCGCCAGCAGCCTGGAGGGGGAGACCCAGTACTTC. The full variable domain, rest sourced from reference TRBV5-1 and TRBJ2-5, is KAGVTQTPRYLIKTRGQQVTLSCSPISGHRSVSWYQQTPGQGLQFLFEYFSETQRNKGNFPGRFSGRQFSNSRSEMNVSTLELGDSALYLCASSLEGETQYFGPGTRLLVL.

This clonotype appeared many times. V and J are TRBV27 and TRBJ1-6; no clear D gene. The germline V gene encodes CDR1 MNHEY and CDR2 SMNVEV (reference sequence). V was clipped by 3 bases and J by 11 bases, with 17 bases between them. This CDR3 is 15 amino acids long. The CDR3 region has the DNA TGTGCCAGCAGTTTCGGCCAGCTAGGGCACACACCCCTCCACTTT. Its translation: CASSFGQLGHTPLHF.

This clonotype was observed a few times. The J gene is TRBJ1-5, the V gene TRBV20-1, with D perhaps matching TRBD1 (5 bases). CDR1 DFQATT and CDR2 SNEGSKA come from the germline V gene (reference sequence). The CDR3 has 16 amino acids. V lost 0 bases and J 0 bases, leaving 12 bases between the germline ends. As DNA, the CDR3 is TGCAGTGCTAGAGATTGGGACGGTCTTAGCAATCAGCCCCAGCATTTT. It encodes CSARDWDGLSNQPQHF.

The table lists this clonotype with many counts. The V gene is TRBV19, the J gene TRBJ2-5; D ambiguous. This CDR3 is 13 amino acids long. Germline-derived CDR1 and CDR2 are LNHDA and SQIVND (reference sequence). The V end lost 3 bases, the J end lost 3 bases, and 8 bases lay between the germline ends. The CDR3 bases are TGTGCCAGTAGTATTATCTCTAAAGAGACCCAGTACTTC. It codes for CASSIISKETQYF.

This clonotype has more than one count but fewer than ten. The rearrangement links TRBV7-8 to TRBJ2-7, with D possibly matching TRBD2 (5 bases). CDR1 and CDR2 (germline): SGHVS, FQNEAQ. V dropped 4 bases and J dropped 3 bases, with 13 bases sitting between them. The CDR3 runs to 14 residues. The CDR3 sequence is CASSSDTGIYEQYF. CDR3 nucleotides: TGTGCCAGCAGCTCGGATACCGGGATCTACGAGCAGTACTTC.

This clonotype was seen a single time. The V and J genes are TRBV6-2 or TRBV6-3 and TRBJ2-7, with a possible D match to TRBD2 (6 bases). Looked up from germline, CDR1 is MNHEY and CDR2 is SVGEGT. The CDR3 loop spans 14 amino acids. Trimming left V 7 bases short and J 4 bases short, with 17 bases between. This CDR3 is CASIDPGLFYEQYF. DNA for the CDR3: TGTGCCAGCATTGATCCGGGACTTTTTTACGAGCAGTACTTC.

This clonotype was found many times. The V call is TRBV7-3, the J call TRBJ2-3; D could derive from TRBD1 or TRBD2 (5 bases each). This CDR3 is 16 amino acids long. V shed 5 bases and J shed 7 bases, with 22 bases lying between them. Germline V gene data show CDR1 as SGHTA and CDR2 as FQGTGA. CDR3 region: CASSVRGTAGGHTQYF. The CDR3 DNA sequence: TGTGCCAGCAGCGTTAGAGGGACCGCCGGCGGGCATACGCAGTATTTT. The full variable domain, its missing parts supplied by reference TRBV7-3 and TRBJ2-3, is GAGVSQTPSNKVTEKGKYVELRCDPISGHTALYWYRQSLGQGPEFLIYFQGTGAADDSGLPNDRFFAVRPEGSVSTLKIQRTERGDSAVYLCASSVRGTAGGHTQYFGPGTRLTVL.

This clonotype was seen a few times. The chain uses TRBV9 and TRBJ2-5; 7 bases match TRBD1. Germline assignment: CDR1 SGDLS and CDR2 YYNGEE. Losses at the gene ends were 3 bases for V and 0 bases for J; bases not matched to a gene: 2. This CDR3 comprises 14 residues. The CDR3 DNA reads TGTGCCAGCAGCGCCGGGACAGACCAAGAGACCCAGTACTTC. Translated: CASSAGTDQETQYF.

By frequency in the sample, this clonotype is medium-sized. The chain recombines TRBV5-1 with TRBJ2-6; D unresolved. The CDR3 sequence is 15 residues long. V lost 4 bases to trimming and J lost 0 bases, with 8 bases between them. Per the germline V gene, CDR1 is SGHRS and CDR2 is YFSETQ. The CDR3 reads CASSPTDSGANVLTF. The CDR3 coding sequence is TGCGCCAGCAGCCCTACAGACTCTGGGGCCAACGTCCTGACTTTC.

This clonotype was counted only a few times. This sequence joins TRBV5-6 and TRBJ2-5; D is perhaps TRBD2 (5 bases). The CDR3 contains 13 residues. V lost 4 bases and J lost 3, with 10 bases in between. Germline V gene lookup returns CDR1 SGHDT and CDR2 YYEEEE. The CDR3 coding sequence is TGTGCCAGCAGCCGGGGAACGGAAGAGACCCAGTACTTC. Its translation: CASSRGTEETQYF. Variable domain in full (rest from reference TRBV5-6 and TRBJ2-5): DAGVTQSPTHLIKTRGQQVTLRCSPKSGHDTVSWYQQALGQGPQFIFQYYEEEERQRGNFPDRFSGHQFPNYSSELNVNALLLGDSALYLCASSRGTEETQYFGPGTRLLVL.

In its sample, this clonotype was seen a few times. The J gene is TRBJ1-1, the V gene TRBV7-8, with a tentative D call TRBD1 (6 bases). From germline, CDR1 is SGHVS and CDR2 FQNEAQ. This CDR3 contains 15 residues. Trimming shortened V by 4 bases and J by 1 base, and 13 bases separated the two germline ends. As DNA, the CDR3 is TGTGCCAGCAGCTCCCTACAGGGTCCGAACACTGAAGCTTTCTTT. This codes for CASSSLQGPNTEAFF.

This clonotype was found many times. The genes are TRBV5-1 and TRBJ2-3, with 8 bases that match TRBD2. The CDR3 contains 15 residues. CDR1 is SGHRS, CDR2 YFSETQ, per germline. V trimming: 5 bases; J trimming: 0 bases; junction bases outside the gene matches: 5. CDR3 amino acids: CASRSLAGSTDTQYF. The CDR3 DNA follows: TGCGCCAGCAGGTCGTTAGCGGGGAGCACAGATACGCAGTATTTT.

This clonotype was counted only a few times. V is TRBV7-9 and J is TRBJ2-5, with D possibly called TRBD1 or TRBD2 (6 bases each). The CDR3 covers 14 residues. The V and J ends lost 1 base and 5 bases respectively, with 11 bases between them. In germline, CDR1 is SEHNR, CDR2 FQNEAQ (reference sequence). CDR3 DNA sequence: TGTGCCAGCAGCTTAGTTACGGGGGCGGAGACCCAGTACTTC. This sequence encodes CASSLVTGAETQYF.

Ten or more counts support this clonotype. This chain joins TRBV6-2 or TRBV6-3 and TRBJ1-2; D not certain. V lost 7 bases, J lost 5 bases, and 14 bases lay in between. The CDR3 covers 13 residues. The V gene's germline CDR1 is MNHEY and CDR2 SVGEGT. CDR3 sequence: CASTPQVEYGYTF. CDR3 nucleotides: TGTGCCAGCACCCCTCAGGTCGAATATGGCTACACCTTC.

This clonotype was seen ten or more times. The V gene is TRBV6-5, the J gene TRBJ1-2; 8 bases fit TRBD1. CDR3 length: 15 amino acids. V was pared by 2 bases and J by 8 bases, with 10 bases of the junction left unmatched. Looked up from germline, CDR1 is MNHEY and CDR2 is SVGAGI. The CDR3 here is CASSYPATGDGGYTF. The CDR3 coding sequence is TGTGCCAGCAGTTACCCCGCGACAGGGGATGGGGGCTACACCTTC.

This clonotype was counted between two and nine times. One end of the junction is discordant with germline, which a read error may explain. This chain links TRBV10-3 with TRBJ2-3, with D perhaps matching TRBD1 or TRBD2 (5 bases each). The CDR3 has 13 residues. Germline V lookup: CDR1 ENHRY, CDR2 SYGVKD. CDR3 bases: TGTGCCATCAGTGATTTTAGGGGAGATACGCATTATTTT. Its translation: CAISDFRGDTHYF.

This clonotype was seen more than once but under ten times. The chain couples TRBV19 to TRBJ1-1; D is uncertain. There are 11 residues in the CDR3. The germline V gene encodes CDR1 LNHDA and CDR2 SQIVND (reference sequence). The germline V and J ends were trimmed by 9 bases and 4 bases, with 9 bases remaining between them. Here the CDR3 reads CASRRATEAFF. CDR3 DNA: TGTGCCAGCCGTAGAGCCACTGAAGCTTTCTTT.